Listed below are T cell receptor beta chains from one sample, sequenced in a study of cytomegalovirus exposure and HLA in healthy donors. TCRdb's table, derived via immunoSEQ multiplex PCR, lists solely in-frame clones and lacks some. The profile shows over 150,000 clones, around 86% of them singletons. Material for sequencing was PBMCs. The origin of the receptors is a human donor in good health. The CDR3 runs from the conserved cysteine through the conserved F or W. The order of the fields is V gene, J gene, CDR3 protein.

V gene: TRBV6-1; J gene: TRBJ1-1; CDR3 protein: CASSPTGVNTEAFF
V gene: TRBV6-6; J gene: TRBJ1-2; CDR3 protein: CASSYGTGGAYGYTF
V gene: TRBV11-2; J gene: TRBJ1-2; CDR3 protein: CASSSLQGAFGYTF
V gene: TRBV25-1; J gene: TRBJ1-5; CDR3 protein: CASSDNRGTSNQPQHF
V gene: TRBV7-2; J gene: TRBJ1-1; CDR3 protein: CASSLYMNTEAFF
V gene: TRBV7-9; J gene: TRBJ1-1; CDR3 protein: CASSLGTGEAFF
V gene: TRBV27; J gene: TRBJ1-1; CDR3 protein: CASSSGQKNTEAFF
V gene: TRBV15; J gene: TRBJ2-3; CDR3 protein: CATSRDMSRDTQYF
V gene: TRBV7-9; J gene: TRBJ1-6; CDR3 protein: CASSPGTGDSPLHF
V gene: TRBV5-6; J gene: -; CDR3 protein: CASSLVSVYEQYF
V gene: TRBV7-2; J gene: TRBJ2-3; CDR3 protein: CASSLKAGGRDTQYF
V gene: TRBV10-1; J gene: TRBJ1-1; CDR3 protein: CASSGTGFTEAFF
V gene: TRBV25-1; J gene: TRBJ2-5; CDR3 protein: CASSEEGETQYF
V gene: TRBV5-1; J gene: TRBJ2-5; CDR3 protein: CASSLGLAGETQYF
V gene: TRBV5-1; J gene: TRBJ1-2; CDR3 protein: CASSWGVDGYTF
V gene: TRBV7-9; J gene: TRBJ2-2; CDR3 protein: CASTKGGGLFAGELFF
V gene: TRBV13; J gene: TRBJ2-3; CDR3 protein: CASSRQPSTDTQYF
V gene: TRBV6-1; J gene: TRBJ1-2; CDR3 protein: CASIEGNFNYGYTF
V gene: TRBV18; J gene: TRBJ2-1; CDR3 protein: CASSPGTSGGHSYNEQFF
V gene: TRBV13; J gene: TRBJ2-2; CDR3 protein: CASSKSGGANTGELFF
V gene: TRBV14; J gene: TRBJ1-3; CDR3 protein: CASSQEQGLIGNTIYF
V gene: TRBV7-9; J gene: TRBJ2-3; CDR3 protein: CASSPGTSRDTQYF
V gene: TRBV7-2; J gene: TRBJ1-5; CDR3 protein: CASSTGQAGNQPQHF
V gene: TRBV4-1; J gene: TRBJ2-3; CDR3 protein: CASSRASGDSTDTQYF
V gene: TRBV9; J gene: TRBJ2-7; CDR3 protein: CASSGSDSEQYF
V gene: TRBV6-1; J gene: TRBJ1-5; CDR3 protein: CASSEVGGARNQPQHF
V gene: TRBV2; J gene: TRBJ1-5; CDR3 protein: CASTRDNNQPQHF
V gene: TRBV7-2; J gene: TRBJ1-3; CDR3 protein: CASSLSGRGDTIYF
V gene: TRBV7-8; J gene: TRBJ1-3; CDR3 protein: CASSPSSGNTIYF
V gene: TRBV11-3; J gene: TRBJ2-7; CDR3 protein: CASSLDTIGMNYEQYF
V gene: TRBV27; J gene: TRBJ1-1; CDR3 protein: CASSYLGSTEAFF
V gene: TRBV11-2; J gene: TRBJ2-5; CDR3 protein: CASSFLEGYMETQYF
V gene: TRBV4-3; J gene: TRBJ2-2; CDR3 protein: CASSQTDRVPGELFF
V gene: TRBV5-1; J gene: TRBJ2-2; CDR3 protein: CASSLSKGGVEKNTGELFF
V gene: TRBV5-1; J gene: TRBJ1-6; CDR3 protein: CASTQTGGTGSPLHF
V gene: TRBV2; J gene: TRBJ2-1; CDR3 protein: CASSERTAEQFF
V gene: TRBV27; J gene: TRBJ2-2; CDR3 protein: CASSVGGSPGELFF
V gene: TRBV10-2; J gene: TRBJ2-1; CDR3 protein: CASSESRGTSQFF
V gene: TRBV9; J gene: TRBJ2-2; CDR3 protein: CASSPRTGTTGELFF
V gene: TRBV2; J gene: TRBJ2-7; CDR3 protein: CASSVAGAYEQYF